Described below is a single TCR beta chain sequence and its context. Germline CDR1 is SGHDT and CDR2 is YYEEEE. Deletions cut 4 bases from V and 8 bases from J, with 15 bases between. This CDR3 is 13 amino acids long. The entry originates in a study of blood T cell repertoires in COVID-19. Across the whole study: There were acute and convalescent COVID-19 samples, and they came from the United States, Italy and Spain.

TCRdb's copy holds only in-frame clones and misses some; the assay was immunoSEQ multiplex PCR. The sample yields 500,000 to 600,000 clones, roughly 89% seen once. The J gene is TRBJ1-2, the V gene TRBV5-6; possible D gene TRBD1, 6 bases. The TCR comes from a woman in her fifties or sixties with COVID-19, enrolled during active disease. The sample consisted of peripheral blood. The CDR3 protein is CASSPTGWLGYTF. CDR3 coding DNA: TGTGCCAGCAGCCCTACAGGGTGGTTAGGCTACACCTTC. Complete variable domain (other parts from reference TRBV5-6 and TRBJ1-2): DAGVTQSPTHLIKTRGQQVTLRCSPKSGHDTVSWYQQALGQGPQFIFQYYEEEERQRGNFPDRFSGHQFPNYSSELNVNALLLGDSALYLCASSPTGWLGYTFGSGTRLTVV.